Shown below are 15 T cell receptor beta chains from a single sample sequenced in a study of T cells after yellow fever vaccination. TCRdb itself ran the 5' RACE reads through MiXCR, one entry per CDR3 protein. The data contain under 250,000 distinct CDR3 sequences, approximately 3% of them singletons. The sample consisted of CD4+ T cells sorted from PBMCs, taken 10 days after the yellow fever booster vaccination. These receptors all stem from a man between 18 and 29 years old who received the YFV17D yellow fever vaccine.

Only a few counts were recorded for this clonotype. V and J are TRBV28 and TRBJ1-1; perhaps TRBD1 as D (6 bases). V was trimmed by 10 bases and J by 1 base, leaving 10 bases between them. CDR1 is MDHEN, CDR2 SYDVKM, per germline. There are 12 residues in the CDR3. CDR3 protein: CATSTGNTEAFF. In DNA, the CDR3 is TGTGCCACCTCGACAGGGAACACTGAAGCTTTCTTT.

A few counts support this clonotype. V is TRBV4-2 and J is TRBJ1-5; 7 bases align to TRBD1. CDR1 and CDR2 (germline): LGHNA, YNFKEQ. The trim removed 0 bases at V and 9 bases at J, leaving 5 bases unmatched. There are 14 residues in the CDR3. The chain's CDR3 is CASSQENRGWPQHF. Here the CDR3 DNA reads TGTGCCAGCAGCCAAGAAAACAGGGGCTGGCCCCAGCATTTT.

Ten or more counts support this clonotype. The chain joins TRBV19 to TRBJ1-1, with unresolved D. This CDR3 contains 13 residues. The germline V and J ends were trimmed by 5 bases and 3 bases, with 10 bases remaining between them. Germline CDR1 is LNHDA and CDR2 is SQIVND (reference sequence). CDR3 region: CASSFHRDTEAFF. In DNA, the CDR3 is TGTGCCAGTAGTTTCCATAGGGACACTGAAGCTTTCTTT.

This clonotype has more than one count but fewer than ten. V and J are TRBV5-5 and TRBJ2-2, with no clear D. Per germline, CDR1 SGHKS and CDR2 YYEKEE (reference sequence). The CDR3 has 16 amino acids. With 0 bases removed from V and 0 bases from J, the gap between germline ends came to 9 bases. DNA for the CDR3: TGTGCCAGCAGCTTGGGCCCGGCAGCGAACACCGGGGAGCTGTTTTTT. This sequence encodes CASSLGPAANTGELFF.

This clonotype was found many times. V and J are TRBV4-2 and TRBJ2-1, with D possibly TRBD2 on 6 matching bases. CDR3 size: 14 residues. Trimming stripped 1 base from V and 7 bases from J, with 11 bases between. The germline V gene has CDR1 LGHNA and CDR2 YNFKEQ. CDR3 region: CASSQGLALNEQFF. Written as DNA, the CDR3 is TGTGCCAGCAGCCAAGGGCTAGCGTTGAATGAGCAGTTCTTC.

This clonotype turned up a few times. This sequence joins TRBV10-3 and TRBJ2-3, with 12 positions matching TRBD1. Trimming cost V 8 bases and J 6 bases; bases outside gene matches: 9. Germline assignment: CDR1 ENHRY and CDR2 SYGVKD. This CDR3 region has 15 residues. The CDR3 DNA is TGTGCCATCGCGGGGGACAGGGGGCGGACTGATACGCAGTATTTT. Amino acid sequence: CAIAGDRGRTDTQYF.

CDR3 bases: TGCGCCAGCAGCCAAGTAGGTGGACAGGGAAACTATGGCTACACCTTC. Translation: CASSQVGGQGNYGYTF. The chain links TRBV4-3 to TRBJ1-2; 8 bases fit TRBD1. In germline, CDR1 is LGHNA, CDR2 YSLEER. The CDR3 spans 16 residues. The ends lost 1 base at V and 2 bases at J; junction bases unmatched: 6.

This clonotype appeared many times. The DNA for the CDR3 is TGCGCCAGCAGCCAAAACCTAGCGGGCACCGGCAATGAGCAGTTCTTC. Protein product: CASSQNLAGTGNEQFF. The chain has TRBV5-1 and TRBJ2-1, with TRBD2 matching 8 bases. Germline CDR1 reads SGHRS; CDR2 reads YFSETQ. Trimming removed 4 bases from V and 6 bases from J; junction bases left unmatched: 12. There are 16 residues in the CDR3.

V usage is TRBV12-3 or TRBV12-4 and J usage is TRBJ1-5; D gene unclear. The CDR3 spans 12 residues. V lost 0 bases and J lost 6, with 3 bases in between. CDR3 coding DNA: TGTGCCAGCAGTTTAGCGCTTCAGCCCCAGCATTTT. The encoded protein is CASSLALQPQHF.

The chain has TRBV7-2 and TRBJ2-3; D gene unclear. V dropped 0 bases and J dropped 5 bases, with 9 bases sitting between them. Germline CDR1 and CDR2: SGHTA and FQGNSA. This CDR3 region has 14 residues. CDR3 region: CASSLAASLDTQYF. The DNA for the CDR3 is TGTGCCAGCAGCTTAGCTGCATCCTTAGATACGCAGTATTTT.

This clonotype was detected only a few times. The chain links TRBV4-3 to TRBJ2-7; D ambiguous. In germline, CDR1 is LGHNA, CDR2 YSLEER. V lost 1 base and J lost 4, with 14 bases in between. CDR3 length: 15 amino acids. CDR3 sequence (DNA): TGCGCCAGCAGCCAAGGTGCGACGGCTGGATACGAGCAGTACTTC. Amino acids: CASSQGATAGYEQYF.

V and J are TRBV20-1 and TRBJ1-5; D is perhaps TRBD1 (5 bases). Looked up from germline, CDR1 is DFQATT and CDR2 is SNEGSKA (reference sequence). This CDR3 region has 14 residues. The V end was cut by 1 base, the J end by 1 base, with 8 bases between. The DNA for the CDR3 is TGCAGTGCTAGAGTTGGGGGGAGCAATCAGCCCCAGCATTTT. This encodes CSARVGGSNQPQHF.

This clonotype was recorded a few times. This chain connects TRBV3-1 to TRBJ1-4; 8 bases fit TRBD1. The CDR3 sequence is 16 residues long. The V gene end was trimmed by 3 bases and the J gene end by 3 bases; junction bases not matched to a gene: 6. Looked up from germline, CDR1 is LGHDT and CDR2 is YNNKEL (reference sequence). CDR3 nucleotides: TGTGCCAGCAGCCACAGGGGGCGTGGAGCTAATGAAAAACTGTTTTTT. It codes for CASSHRGRGANEKLFF.

There are many counts of this clonotype. V and J are TRBV20-1 and TRBJ2-7; tentatively, D is TRBD2 (5 bases). V lost 1 base and J lost 3, with 7 bases in between. Germline values: CDR1 DFQATT, CDR2 SNEGSKA (reference sequence). The CDR3 runs to 12 residues. The CDR3: CSARVGVYEQYF. CDR3 DNA: TGCAGTGCTAGAGTCGGGGTCTACGAGCAGTACTTC.

The chain has TRBV5-3 and TRBJ2-1; 9 positions match TRBD1. TRBV5-3 is recorded as an ORF, its role being uncertain. With 3 bases clipped from V and 7 bases from J, the junction kept 8 bases outside the gene matches. This CDR3 region has 15 residues. CDR3 DNA sequence: TGTGCCAGAAGCTCCGACTGTGGACAGGGGAATGAGCAGTTCTTC. Translated, it gives CARSSDCGQGNEQFF.